These 3 T cell receptor beta chains came from one sample sequenced in a study of T cells in Graves' hyperthyroidism and ophthalmopathy (dated by TCRdb to the late 2010s). The method behind the library was multiplex PCR. The data were produced on an Illumina HiSeq 2000. The TCR beta CDR3 regions were amplified from the RNA transcripts. The TCR CDR3 was subjected to a first round of RT-PCR using the HTBI primer set and the Qiagen OneStep RT-PCR kit. TCRdb handled the public reads itself, with Q25 trimming in fastp and clone calling in MiXCR, and kept productive beta chains. Rows are unified per CDR3 protein, each entry keeping the most common DNA and genes. This sample lists 200,000 to 250,000 distinct CDR3 sequences; about a sixth were detected once. The ten biggest clones cover roughly 49% of the sample. The sequencing sample was made of blood. These receptors originate from a woman between 50 and 59 years old with Graves' hyperthyroidism.

V gene TRBV18 combines with J gene TRBJ2-2; D unresolved. V was cut by 4 bases and J by 4 bases, with 13 bases left in between. Germline V CDR1 and CDR2: KGHSH, LQKENI. This CDR3 spans 15 amino acids. The CDR3 DNA follows: TGTGCCAGCTCACGTTTAGAATTGGCCACCGGGGAGCTGTTTTTT. This translates into CASSRLELATGELFF.

Comment on this clonotype: A much larger clone differs from this one at a single base, so this may be a read error. The chain couples TRBV12-3 or TRBV12-4 to TRBJ1-5; the match to TRBD1 covers 7 bases. The CDR3 has 15 residues. The CDR3: CANSFSDRVGQPQHF. For the CDR3, the DNA is TGTGCCAACAGTTTTTCCGACAGGGTGGGTCAGCCCCAGCATTTT.

The chain joins TRBV6-9 to TRBJ2-3; perhaps D is TRBD1 or TRBD2 (5 bases each). The germline CDR1 and CDR2 sequences are MNHGY and SVAAGI. The CDR3 has 16 residues. The V and J ends lost 3 bases and 1 base respectively, with 14 bases between them. In DNA form, the CDR3 reads TGTGCCAGCAGTTACAAACGGGACGGACGCACAGATACGCAGTATTTT. Encoded protein: CASSYKRDGRTDTQYF.